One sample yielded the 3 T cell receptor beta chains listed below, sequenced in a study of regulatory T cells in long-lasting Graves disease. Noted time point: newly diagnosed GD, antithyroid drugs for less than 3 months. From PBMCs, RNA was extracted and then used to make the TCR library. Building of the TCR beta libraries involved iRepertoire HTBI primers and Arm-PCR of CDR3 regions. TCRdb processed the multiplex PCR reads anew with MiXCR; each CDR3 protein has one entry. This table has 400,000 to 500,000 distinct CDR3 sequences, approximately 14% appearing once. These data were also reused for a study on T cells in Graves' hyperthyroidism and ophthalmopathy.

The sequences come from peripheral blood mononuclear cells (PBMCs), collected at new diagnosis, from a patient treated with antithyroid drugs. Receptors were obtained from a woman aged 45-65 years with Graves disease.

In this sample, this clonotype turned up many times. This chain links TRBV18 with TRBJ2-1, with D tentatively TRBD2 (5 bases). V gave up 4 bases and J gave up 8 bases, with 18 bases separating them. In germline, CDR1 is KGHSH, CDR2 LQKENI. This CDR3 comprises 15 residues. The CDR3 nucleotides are TGTGCCAGCTCACTGGGAGTAGCCTCCTTCGATGAGCAGTTCTTC. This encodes CASSLGVASFDEQFF.

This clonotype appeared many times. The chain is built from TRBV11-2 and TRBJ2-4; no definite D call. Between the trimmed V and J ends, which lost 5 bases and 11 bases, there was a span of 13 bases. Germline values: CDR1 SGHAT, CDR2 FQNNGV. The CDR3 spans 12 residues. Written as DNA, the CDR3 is TGTGCCAGCAGCCAAGACCTTTGGGTTCAGTACTTC. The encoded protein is CASSQDLWVQYF.

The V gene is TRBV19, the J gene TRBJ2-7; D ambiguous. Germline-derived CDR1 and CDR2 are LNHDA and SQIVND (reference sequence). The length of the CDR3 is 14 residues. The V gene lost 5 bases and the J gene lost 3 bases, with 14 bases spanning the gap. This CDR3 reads CASSAYLYVYEQYF. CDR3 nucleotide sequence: TGTGCCAGTAGTGCCTATCTATACGTCTACGAGCAGTACTTC.